This T cell receptor beta chain was sequenced for a study of T cell responses to AZD1222 COVID-19 vaccine. Clones were read by immunoSEQ multiplex PCR, and TCRdb kept only the in-frame ones, dropping some. The profile shows about 86,000 clones, about 92% of them singletons. Trimming at V came to 2 bases and at J to 4 bases, leaving 0 bases not matched to a gene. CDR3 length equals 13 residues. Germline loops: CDR1 LGHDT, CDR2 YNNKEL (reference sequence). The sequence was collected from an adult in good health. The specimen comprised peripheral blood, sampled on day 0 of AZD1222 vaccination. This chain joins TRBV3-1 (or the pseudogene TRBV3-2) and TRBJ1-2; 8 bases match TRBD1. The CDR3 loop is CASSQTGGYGYTF. CDR3 coding DNA: TGTGCCAGCAGCCAAACAGGGGGCTATGGCTACACCTTC.